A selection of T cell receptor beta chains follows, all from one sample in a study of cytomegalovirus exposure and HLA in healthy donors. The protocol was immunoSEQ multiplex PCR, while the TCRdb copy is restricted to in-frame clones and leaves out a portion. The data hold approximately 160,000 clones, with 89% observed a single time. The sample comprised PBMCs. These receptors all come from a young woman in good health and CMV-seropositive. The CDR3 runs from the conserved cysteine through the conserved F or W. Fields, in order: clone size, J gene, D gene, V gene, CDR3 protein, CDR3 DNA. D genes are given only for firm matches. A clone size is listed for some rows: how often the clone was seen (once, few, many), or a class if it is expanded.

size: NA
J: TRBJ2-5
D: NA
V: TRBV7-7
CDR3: CASSPIGLSGETQYF
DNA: TGTGCTAGCAGCCCCATCGGACTCTCTGGGGAGACCCAGTACTTC

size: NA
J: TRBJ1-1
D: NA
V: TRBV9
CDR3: CASSVLGAEAFF
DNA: TGTGCCAGCAGCGTACTAGGGGCTGAAGCTTTCTTT

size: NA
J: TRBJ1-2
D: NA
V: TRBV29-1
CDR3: CSVEGRSGARYGYTF
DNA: TGCAGCGTTGAAGGGAGATCAGGGGCCAGATATGGCTACACCTTC

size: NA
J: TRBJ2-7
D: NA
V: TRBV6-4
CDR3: CASSDDRTMKTYEQYF
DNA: TGTGCCAGCAGTGACGATCGGACAATGAAGACCTACGAGCAGTACTTC

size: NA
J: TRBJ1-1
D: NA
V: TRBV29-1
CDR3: CSVVEGERAFF
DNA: TGCAGCGTTGTTGAGGGGGAAAGAGCTTTCTTT

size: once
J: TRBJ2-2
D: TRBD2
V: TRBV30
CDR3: CAWSQAGEDTGELFF
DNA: TGTGCCTGGAGCCAAGCGGGAGAGGACACCGGGGAGCTGTTTTTT

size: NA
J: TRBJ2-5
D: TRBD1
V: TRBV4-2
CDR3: CASSPRTGTSFQETQYF
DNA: TGTGCCAGCAGCCCCCGGACAGGGACCTCATTTCAAGAGACCCAGTACTTC

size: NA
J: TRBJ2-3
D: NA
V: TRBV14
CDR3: CASSQRRGRTDTQYF
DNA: TGTGCCAGCAGCCAACGGAGGGGACGGACAGATACGCAGTATTTT

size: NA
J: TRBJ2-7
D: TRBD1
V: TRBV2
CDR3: CASKGQGAYEQYF
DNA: TGTGCCAGTAAAGGACAGGGGGCGTACGAGCAGTACTTC

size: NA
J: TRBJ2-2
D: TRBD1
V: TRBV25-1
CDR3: CASAGGWNTGELFF
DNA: TGTGCCAGCGCAGGGGGCTGGAACACCGGGGAGCTGTTTTTT

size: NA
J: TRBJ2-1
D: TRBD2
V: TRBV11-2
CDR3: CASSLATSDNEQFF
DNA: TGTGCCAGCAGCTTAGCGACTAGCGACAATGAGCAGTTCTTC

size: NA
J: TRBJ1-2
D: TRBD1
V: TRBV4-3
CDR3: CASSQDHRGGEGYTF
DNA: TGCGCCAGCAGCCAAGATCACAGGGGCGGAGAAGGCTACACCTTC

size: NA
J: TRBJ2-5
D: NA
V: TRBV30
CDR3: CAWSPARETQYF
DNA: TGTGCCTGGAGTCCCGCCCGGGAGACCCAGTACTTC

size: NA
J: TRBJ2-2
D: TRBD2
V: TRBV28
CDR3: CASSLSSGRAGTGELFF
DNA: TGTGCCAGCAGCCTTAGTAGCGGGAGAGCGGGCACCGGGGAGCTGTTTTTT

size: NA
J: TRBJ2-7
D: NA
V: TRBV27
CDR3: CASSPRRNSYEQYF
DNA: TGTGCCAGCAGTCCCCGGAGGAACTCCTACGAGCAGTACTTC

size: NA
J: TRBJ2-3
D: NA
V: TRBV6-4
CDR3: CATRETDSVTDTQYF
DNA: TGTGCCACCCGCGAGACAGACTCGGTCACAGATACGCAGTATTTT

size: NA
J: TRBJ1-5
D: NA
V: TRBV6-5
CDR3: CASSFRENQPQHF
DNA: TGTGCCAGCAGTTTCCGGGAAAATCAGCCCCAGCATTTT

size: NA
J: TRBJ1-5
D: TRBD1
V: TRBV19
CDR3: CASSPRRSSGQGFNQPQHF
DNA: TGTGCCAGTAGTCCCCGGCGTTCTTCGGGACAGGGATTCAATCAGCCCCAGCATTTT

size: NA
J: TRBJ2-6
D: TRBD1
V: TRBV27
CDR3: CASSPATGTGANVLTF
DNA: TGTGCCAGCAGTCCAGCGACAGGGACTGGGGCCAACGTCCTGACTTTC

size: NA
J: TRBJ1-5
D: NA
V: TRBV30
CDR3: CACSQGDSNQPQHF
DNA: TGTGCCTGCTCACAGGGAGATAGCAATCAGCCCCAGCATTTT

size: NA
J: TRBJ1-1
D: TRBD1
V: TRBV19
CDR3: CASSIDRTGTEAFF
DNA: TGTGCCAGTAGTATAGATCGGACAGGCACTGAAGCTTTCTTT

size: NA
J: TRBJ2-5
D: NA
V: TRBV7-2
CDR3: CASSLDNGWETQYF
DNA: TGTGCCAGCAGCTTAGACAACGGGTGGGAGACCCAGTACTTC

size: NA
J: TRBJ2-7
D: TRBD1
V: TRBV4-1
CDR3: CASSQRTGSYEQYF
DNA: TGCGCCAGCAGCCAGCGGACAGGGTCCTACGAGCAGTACTTC

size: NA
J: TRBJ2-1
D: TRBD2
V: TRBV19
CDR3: CASRSSGSSYNEQFF
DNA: TGTGCCAGTAGGTCCAGCGGGAGCTCCTACAATGAGCAGTTCTTC

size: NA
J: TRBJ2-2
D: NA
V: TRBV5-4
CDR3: CASSPVGTGELFF
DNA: TGTGCCAGCAGCCCGGTCGGCACCGGGGAGCTGTTTTTT

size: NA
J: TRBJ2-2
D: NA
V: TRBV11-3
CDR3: CASSFEGGELFF
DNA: TGTGCCAGCAGCTTTGAGGGCGGGGAGCTGTTTTTT

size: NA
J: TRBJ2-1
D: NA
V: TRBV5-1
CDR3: CASSLDPRQALRSEQFF
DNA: TGCGCCAGCAGCTTGGACCCACGACAGGCCCTCCGGAGTGAGCAGTTCTTC

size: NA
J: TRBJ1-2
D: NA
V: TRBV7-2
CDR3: CASSRTATYGYTF
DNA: TGTGCCAGCAGTAGGACAGCGACCTATGGCTACACCTTC

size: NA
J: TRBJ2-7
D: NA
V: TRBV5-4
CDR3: CASSLVSEQYF
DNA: TGTGCCAGCAGCTTGGTGAGCGAGCAGTACTTC

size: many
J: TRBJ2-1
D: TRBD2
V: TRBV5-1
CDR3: CASSLTTGSGRTNNEQFF
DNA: TGCGCCAGCAGCTTGACGACAGGAAGCGGGAGAACCAACAATGAGCAGTTCTTC

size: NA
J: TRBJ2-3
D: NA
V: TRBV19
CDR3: CASSIAGEDTQYF
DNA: TGTGCCAGTAGTATAGCGGGAGAAGATACGCAGTATTTT

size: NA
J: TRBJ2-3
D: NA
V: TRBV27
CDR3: CASSLAGITDTQYF
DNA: TGTGCCAGCAGTCTCGCGGGGATCACAGATACGCAGTATTTT

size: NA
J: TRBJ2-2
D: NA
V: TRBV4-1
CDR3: CASSYLPRGTGGELFF
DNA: TGCGCCAGCAGCTACTTACCCCGGGGTACCGGCGGGGAGCTGTTTTTT

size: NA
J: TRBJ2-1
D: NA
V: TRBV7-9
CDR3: CASSGAPSEQFF
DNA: TGTGCCAGCAGCGGGGCCCCCTCAGAGCAGTTCTTC

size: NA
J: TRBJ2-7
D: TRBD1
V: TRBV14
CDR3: CASSHAGGGYEQYF
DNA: TGTGCCAGCAGCCACGCAGGGGGTGGTTACGAGCAGTACTTC

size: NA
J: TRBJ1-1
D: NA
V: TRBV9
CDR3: CASSVEQTGIGEAFF
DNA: TGTGCCAGCAGCGTAGAACAAACAGGGATCGGGGAAGCTTTCTTT

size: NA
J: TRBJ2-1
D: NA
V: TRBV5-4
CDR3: CASSLATRPMYNEQFF
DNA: TGTGCCAGCAGCTTGGCGACTCGACCCATGTACAATGAGCAGTTCTTC

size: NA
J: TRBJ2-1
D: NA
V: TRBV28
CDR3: CAGASEESSYNEQFF
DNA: TGTGCCGGGGCGTCGGAAGAGAGCTCCTACAATGAGCAGTTCTTC

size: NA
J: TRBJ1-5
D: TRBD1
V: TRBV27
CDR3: CASSQYDRADQPQHF
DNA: TGTGCCAGCAGCCAATATGACAGGGCGGATCAGCCCCAGCATTTT